The clone carrying this T cell receptor (beta chain) occurred a few times. Germline V gives CDR1 SGHDN, CDR2 FVKESK. Trimming stripped 4 bases from V and 6 bases from J, with 15 bases between. The CDR3 sequence is 14 residues long. This sample was taken from a study of T cells in Graves' hyperthyroidism and ophthalmopathy. RNA transcripts gave rise to amplified TCR beta CDR3 regions. First-round RT-PCR of the TCR CDR3 relied on the HTBI primer set. One entry per CDR3 protein results from TCRdb running MiXCR on the multiplex PCR reads. Of some 490,000 distinct CDR3 sequences in the sample, less than 25% were seen once.

The chain employs TRBV14 and TRBJ1-2; D gene ambiguous. Sequencing was performed on blood. The source is a woman aged 70-85 years with Graves' ophthalmopathy. The CDR3: CASSRTRLANGYTF. The CDR3 DNA is TGTGCCAGCAGCCGAACCAGGTTAGCGAATGGCTACACCTTC.